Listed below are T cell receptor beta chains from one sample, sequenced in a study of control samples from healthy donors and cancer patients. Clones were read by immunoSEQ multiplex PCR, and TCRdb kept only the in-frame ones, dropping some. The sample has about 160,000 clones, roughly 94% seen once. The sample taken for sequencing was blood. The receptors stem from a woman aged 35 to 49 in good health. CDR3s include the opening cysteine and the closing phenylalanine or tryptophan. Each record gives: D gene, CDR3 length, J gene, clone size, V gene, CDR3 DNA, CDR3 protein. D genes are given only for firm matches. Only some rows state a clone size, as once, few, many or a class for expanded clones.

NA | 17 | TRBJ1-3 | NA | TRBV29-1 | TGCAGCGTTGGGATGACTCGGGGGCCCGGCTCTGGAAACACCATATATTTT | CSVGMTRGPGSGNTIYF
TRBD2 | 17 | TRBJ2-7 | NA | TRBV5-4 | TGTGCCAGCAGCTCCCAAGCATTAGCGGGACTCTCCTACGAGCAGTACTTC | CASSSQALAGLSYEQYF
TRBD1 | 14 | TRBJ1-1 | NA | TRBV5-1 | TGCGCCAGCAGCATAGGACAGGGATCAGCACAAGCTTTCTTT | CASSIGQGSAQAFF
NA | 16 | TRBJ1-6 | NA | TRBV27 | TGTGCCAGCAGGTTGTCCGGACGGATCTATAATTCACCCCTCCACTTT | CASRLSGRIYNSPLHF
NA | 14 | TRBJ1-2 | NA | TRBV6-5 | TGTGCCACCGTAGTGGCGCAGGGGAACTATGGCTACACCTTC | CATVVAQGNYGYTF
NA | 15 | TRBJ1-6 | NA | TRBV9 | TGTGCCAGCGGCGGAGGGGAGACGATTTCTTCACCCCTCCACTTT | CASGGGETISSPLHF
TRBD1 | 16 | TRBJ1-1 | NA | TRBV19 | TGTGCCAGTAGTTCGCCAGGGGGCCGGGTGGACACTGAAGCTTTCTTT | CASSSPGGRVDTEAFF
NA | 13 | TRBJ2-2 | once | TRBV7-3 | TGTGCCAGCAGCTTTTCTCTCACCGGGGAGCTGTTTTTT | CASSFSLTGELFF
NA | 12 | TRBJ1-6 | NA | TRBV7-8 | TGTGCCAGCAGCTCAGATAATTCACCCCTCCACTTT | CASSSDNSPLHF
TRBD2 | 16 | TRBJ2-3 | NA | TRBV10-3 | TGTGCCACTTCTGAGCTAGCGGGGGGGCGCACAGATACGCAGTATTTT | CATSELAGGRTDTQYF
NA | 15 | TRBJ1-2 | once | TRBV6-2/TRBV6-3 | TGTGCCAGCAGCAGTCGGGACCGCTATCTGGGCGGCTACACCTTC | CASSSRDRYLGGYTF